The 31 T cell receptor beta chains presented below share a single source sample, sequenced in a study of cytomegalovirus exposure and HLA in healthy donors. It was with 60 Vbeta and 13 Jbeta primers that the PCR ran. Using immunoSEQ multiplex PCR, the repertoire was profiled, and TCRdb retains in-frame clones only, with some absent. The sample has around 110,000 clones, 9.5% seen once. Sequences were obtained from PBMCs. The receptors come from a man in his thirties or forties in good health and CMV-seronegative.

V usage is TRBV19 and J usage is TRBJ1-5; D might be TRBD1 (6 bases). The CDR3 is made up of 14 amino acids. V gave up 4 bases and J gave up 8 bases, with 15 bases separating them. Germline loops: CDR1 LNHDA, CDR2 SQIVND (reference sequence). The CDR3 region is CASSTYRELKPQHF. CDR3 nucleotides: TGTGCCAGTAGTACCTACAGGGAGTTGAAGCCCCAGCATTTT.

The chain uses TRBV5-4 and TRBJ1-6; D unresolved. V was trimmed by 0 bases and J by 2 bases, leaving 9 bases between them. The CDR3 spans 16 residues. Germline CDR1 and CDR2: SGHNT and YYREEE (reference sequence). DNA of the CDR3: TGTGCCAGCAGCTTGGACGCAGGCACCTATAATTCACCCCTCCACTTT. It codes for CASSLDAGTYNSPLHF.

This clone was detected a few times. This sequence joins TRBV11-2 and TRBJ1-4; D perhaps matches TRBD1 (6 bases). The V gene's germline CDR1 is SGHAT and CDR2 FQNNGV. With 7 bases removed from V and 8 bases from J, the gap between germline ends came to 11 bases. The CDR3 length is 12 residues. CDR3 bases: TGTGCCAGCACAACCGGGACAGAAAAACTGTTTTTT. This sequence encodes CASTTGTEKLFF.

The chain is built from TRBV9 and TRBJ1-2; perhaps TRBD1 as D (6 bases). Germline CDR1 and CDR2: SGDLS and YYNGEE. Trimming took 7 bases from V and 4 from J, leaving 14 bases between them. This CDR3 comprises 13 residues. The CDR3 spells CASGPSTGYGYTF. The CDR3 DNA reads as TGTGCCAGCGGCCCCTCGACAGGCTATGGCTACACCTTC.

The gene calls are TRBV6-6 and TRBJ2-3, with TRBD1 identical over 12 bases. The CDR3 consists of 16 residues. J was trimmed by 5 bases and V by 2 bases; bases with no gene match: 5. Germline V gene lookup returns CDR1 MNHNY and CDR2 SVGAGI (reference sequence). For the CDR3, the DNA is TGTGCCAGCAGTTACCCGGGACAGGGGGCTAGAGATACGCAGTATTTT. Amino acids: CASSYPGQGARDTQYF.

This clone was seen a handful of times. The chain employs TRBV19 and TRBJ1-1; possible D gene TRBD1, 5 bases. Trimming removed 6 bases at V and 6 bases at J, with 14 bases between. In germline, CDR1 is LNHDA, CDR2 SQIVND (reference sequence). CDR3 length: 13 amino acids. The CDR3: CASRPTDTPEAFF. As DNA, the CDR3 is TGTGCCAGTAGACCGACAGATACCCCTGAAGCTTTCTTT.

This clone was observed a handful of times. The chain is built from TRBV12-5 and TRBJ1-1; 8 bases fit TRBD1. Germline V gives CDR1 LGHNT, CDR2 FRNRAP. V dropped 8 bases and J dropped 5; count of bases not matched to a gene: 7. This CDR3 has 13 amino acids. The CDR3 DNA follows: TGTGCTAGTTTGCCAGGGGGCGATACTGAAGCTTTCTTT. Encoded protein: CASLPGGDTEAFF.

The rearrangement uses TRBV7-2 and TRBJ2-1, with TRBD2 matching over 10 bases. Germline lookup yields CDR1 SGHTA and CDR2 FQGNSA. This CDR3 has 18 residues. V trimming: 1 base; J trimming: 5 bases; junction bases outside the gene matches: 11. The CDR3 sequence: CASSLDRGAGGRNNEQFF. CDR3 coding DNA: TGTGCCAGCAGCTTAGACAGGGGAGCGGGGGGGCGGAACAATGAGCAGTTCTTC.

The rearrangement uses TRBV12-5 and TRBJ1-5, with D perhaps matching TRBD1 (6 bases). The germline CDR1 and CDR2 sequences are LGHNT and FRNRAP. The CDR3 consists of 16 residues. Deletions cut 2 bases from V and 5 bases from J, with 16 bases between. The CDR3 region is CASGLRSGELDQPQHF. The CDR3 DNA sequence: TGTGCTAGTGGTTTGCGATCAGGGGAATTGGATCAGCCCCAGCATTTT.

The chain joins TRBV6-1 to TRBJ1-1; no definite D call. CDR3 length equals 14 residues. The V end lost 10 bases, the J end lost 1 base, and 16 bases lay between the germline ends. From germline, CDR1 is MNHNS and CDR2 SASEGT. The CDR3 nucleotides are TGTGCCACATTACTCTCCCCAGGGAACACTGAAGCTTTCTTT. The encoded protein is CATLLSPGNTEAFF.

The rearrangement links TRBV9 to TRBJ2-1; no clear D gene. Germline-derived CDR1 and CDR2 are SGDLS and YYNGEE. Deletions cut 0 bases from V and 0 bases from J, with 10 bases between. There are 16 residues in the CDR3. The CDR3 here is CASSVVPTSSYNEQFF. For the CDR3, the DNA is TGTGCCAGCAGCGTAGTTCCAACAAGCTCCTACAATGAGCAGTTCTTC.

In DNA form, the CDR3 reads TGCGCCAGCAGCTTGGTTGTTACGGACACCGGGGAGCTGTTTTTT. This translates into CASSLVVTDTGELFF. The chain uses TRBV5-1 and TRBJ2-2, with unresolved D. CDR3 length: 15 amino acids. Germline-derived CDR1 and CDR2 are SGHRS and YFSETQ. The V end was cut by 0 bases, the J end by 3 bases, with 9 bases between.

The chain has TRBV9 and TRBJ1-1; no clear D. Trimming took off 0 bases at V and 5 bases at J, with 8 bases between the two ends. CDR3 size: 13 residues. The germline gives CDR1 SGDLS, CDR2 YYNGEE. The chain's CDR3 is CASSVAISTEAFF. The CDR3 bases are TGTGCCAGCAGCGTAGCTATTTCGACTGAAGCTTTCTTT.

V is TRBV5-1 and J is TRBJ2-6; a possible D gene is TRBD1 (6 bases). The ends were cut back, 4 bases at V and 1 base at J, with 9 bases in the middle. Per germline, CDR1 SGHRS and CDR2 YFSETQ. The CDR3 length is 15 residues. This chain's CDR3 is CASSEGHSGANVLTF. The CDR3 region has the DNA TGCGCCAGCAGCGAGGGACATTCTGGGGCCAACGTCCTGACTTTC.

V is TRBV5-1 and J is TRBJ1-2; 7 bases align to TRBD1. Trimming took 0 bases from V and 2 from J; bases not matched to a gene: 4. Germline loops: CDR1 SGHRS, CDR2 YFSETQ. The CDR3 runs 15 residues. The CDR3 sequence: CASSLGEGANYGYTF. Written as DNA, the CDR3 is TGCGCCAGCAGCTTGGGAGAGGGGGCAAACTATGGCTACACCTTC.

This chain links TRBV7-9 with TRBJ1-2; 7 positions match TRBD1. The CDR3 is 12 amino acids. The junction had 1 base not matched to a gene; V was cut back by 3 bases and J by 6 bases. CDR1 and CDR2 (germline): SEHNR, FQNEAQ (reference sequence). The CDR3 region is CASSFTGDGYTF. As DNA, the CDR3 is TGTGCCAGCAGCTTTACAGGGGATGGCTACACCTTC.

The V gene is TRBV18, the J gene TRBJ2-7; D call uncertain. Germline CDR1 is KGHSH and CDR2 is LQKENI. The CDR3 length is 14 residues. V was clipped by 2 bases and J by 0 bases, with 8 bases between them. CDR3 coding DNA: TGTGCCAGCTCACCAGGGCGAAGCTCCTACGAGCAGTACTTC. Translating gives CASSPGRSSYEQYF.

This chain joins TRBV10-3 and TRBJ1-1, with D possibly being TRBD1 (5 bases). V lost 8 bases and J 1 base, leaving 14 bases between the germline ends. Germline loops: CDR1 ENHRY, CDR2 SYGVKD. The length of the CDR3 is 14 residues. CDR3: CAIAPGQENTEAFF. The DNA of the CDR3 is TGTGCCATCGCGCCAGGGCAGGAGAACACTGAAGCTTTCTTT.

The V gene is TRBV27, the J gene TRBJ1-2; 9 nucleotides match TRBD1. V was pared by 6 bases and J by 4 bases, with 9 bases of the junction left unmatched. This CDR3 is 15 amino acids long. Germline values: CDR1 MNHEY, CDR2 SMNVEV (reference sequence). For the CDR3, the DNA is TGTGCCAGCAGGACCGCATCGGGACAGGGCTATGGCTACACCTTC. Protein product: CASRTASGQGYGYTF.

This rearrangement joins TRBV5-1 to TRBJ1-5; 7 bases match TRBD1. V was clipped by 2 bases and J by 6 bases; unmatched bases: 8. Per the germline V gene, CDR1 is SGHRS and CDR2 is YFSETQ. The CDR3 length is 15 residues. The CDR3: CASSFTGEGSQPQHF. The DNA for the CDR3 is TGCGCCAGCAGCTTTACAGGGGAAGGCAGTCAGCCCCAGCATTTT.

This clone was seen more than once but under ten times. This chain connects TRBV7-9 to TRBJ1-4, with D perhaps TRBD1 (6 bases). CDR3 length equals 15 residues. The ends were cut back, 0 bases at V and 4 bases at J, with 9 bases in the middle. CDR1 is SEHNR, CDR2 FQNEAQ, per germline (reference sequence). Here the CDR3 reads CASSLAGRGNEKLFF. In nucleotides, the CDR3 is TGTGCCAGCAGCTTAGCCGGCAGGGGTAATGAAAAACTGTTTTTT.

This clone was picked up a small number of times. The rearrangement links TRBV19 to TRBJ2-3; D gene uncertain. The germline V gene encodes CDR1 LNHDA and CDR2 SQIVND (reference sequence). V was trimmed by 7 bases and J by 0 bases, leaving 11 bases between them. The CDR3 runs 14 residues. The CDR3 DNA follows: TGTGCCAGTACACGGTCACTTAGCACAGATACGCAGTATTTT. Translation: CASTRSLSTDTQYF.

This clone occurred a few times. The chain employs TRBV25-1 and TRBJ2-6; TRBD1 might be the D (5 bases). The CDR3 spans 15 residues. Trimming took 4 bases from V and 0 from J, leaving 7 bases between them. Germline V CDR1 and CDR2: MGHDK, SYGVNS. CDR3 in DNA: TGTGCCAGCAGTGGACAGAGCTCTGGGGCCAACGTCCTGACTTTC. The encoded protein is CASSGQSSGANVLTF.

The sample holds a few counts of this clone. The chain employs TRBV6-6 and TRBJ2-1, with D possibly TRBD2 on 7 matching bases. The CDR3 runs to 15 residues. Trimming removed 5 bases from V and 7 bases from J, with 18 bases in between. Germline CDR1 MNHNY, CDR2 SVGAGI (reference sequence). CDR3 loop: CASSDGGRRGNEQFF. The CDR3 nucleotides are TGTGCCAGCAGTGACGGGGGGCGGAGGGGGAATGAGCAGTTCTTC.

The chain is built from TRBV5-4 and TRBJ1-6; the match to TRBD1 covers 7 bases. The germline V gene encodes CDR1 SGHNT and CDR2 YYREEE (reference sequence). V dropped 4 bases and J dropped 9; count of bases not matched to a gene: 7. The CDR3 is 14 residues long. CDR3 nucleotides: TGTGCCAGCAGCAAACAGGGGAATGGTTCACCCCTCCACTTT. This gives the protein CASSKQGNGSPLHF.

This clone was detected only a few times. The chain uses TRBV11-3 and TRBJ2-7, with 7 nucleotides matching TRBD1. The CDR3 totals 14 residues. Germline CDR1 is SGHNT and CDR2 is YENEEA. J was trimmed by 3 bases and V by 3 bases; bases with no gene match: 5. CDR3 residues: CASSLGQTNYEQYF. CDR3 nucleotide sequence: TGTGCCAGCAGCTTGGGACAGACTAACTACGAGCAGTACTTC.

This clone was found once. The chain links TRBV19 to TRBJ2-3, with D possibly matching TRBD2 (6 bases). This CDR3 spans 14 amino acids. V shed 7 bases and J shed 0 bases, with 11 bases lying between them. CDR1 and CDR2 from the germline V gene are LNHDA and SQIVND (reference sequence). DNA of the CDR3: TGTGCCAGTAACCGGGAGTCTAGCACAGATACGCAGTATTTT. Its protein product is CASNRESSTDTQYF.

This clone was observed a few times. The chain has TRBV9 and TRBJ1-2; TRBD1 matches 7 bases. This CDR3 has 13 amino acids. CDR1 SGDLS and CDR2 YYNGEE come from the germline V gene. V was clipped by 0 bases and J by 7 bases; unmatched bases: 3. Here the CDR3 DNA reads TGTGCCAGCAGCGTAGTAGGGGGCAGTGGCTACACCTTC. Its translation: CASSVVGGSGYTF. The whole variable domain, filled in from reference TRBV9 and TRBJ1-2, reads DSGVTQTPKHLITATGQRVTLRCSPRSGDLSVYWYQQSLDQGLQFLIQYYNGEERAKGNILERFSAQQFPDLHSELNLSSLELGDSALYFCASSVVGGSGYTFGSGTRLTVV.

The V and J genes are TRBV4-3 and TRBJ2-7; D is perhaps TRBD2 (7 bases). The ends were cut back, 0 bases at V and 7 bases at J, with 19 bases in the middle. CDR3 length equals 16 residues. Germline V gene sequence: CDR1 LGHNA, CDR2 YSLEER. The CDR3 sequence is CASSQDGRGAQLEQYF. The CDR3 coding sequence is TGCGCCAGCAGCCAAGACGGACGGGGGGCACAACTGGAGCAGTACTTC.

V usage is TRBV18 and J usage is TRBJ2-5; 8 nucleotides line up with TRBD2. The CDR3 length is 15 residues. V gave up 3 bases and J gave up 8 bases; unmatched junction bases: 11. The germline V gene has CDR1 KGHSH and CDR2 LQKENI. CDR3 sequence (DNA): TGTGCCAGCTCACCCACTGGACTAGCACCAGAAACCCAGTACTTC. Translating it yields CASSPTGLAPETQYF.

This clone was observed a handful of times. This chain joins TRBV6-5 and TRBJ1-2; D gene ambiguous. This CDR3 comprises 15 residues. Trimming removed 4 bases from V and 5 bases from J, with 17 bases in between. In germline, CDR1 is MNHEY, CDR2 SVGAGI. The DNA of the CDR3 is TGTGCCAGCAGTTCGGTGAGGGAAGATTTGTATGGCTACACCTTC. Protein product: CASSSVREDLYGYTF.